Listed below are T cell receptor beta chains from one sample, sequenced in a study of shared clonotypes between healthy human individuals. Generated by immunoSEQ multiplex PCR, the TCRdb table keeps only in-frame clones and is missing some. The sample shows fewer than 1.4 million clones, approximately 80% of them seen only once. Sequencing was carried out using memory CD4+ T cells from PBMCs. These TCRs come from a man aged 18 to 29 in good health. Some clones in this sample may be carry-over from other donors' samples. CDR3s include the opening cysteine and the closing phenylalanine or tryptophan. Each record gives: D gene, J gene, clone size, V gene, CDR3 DNA, CDR3 protein. The D gene is left open where the match is weak. Clone size is not always given. Where it is, it says once, few, many or a class for expanded clones.

d_gene: -
j_gene: TRBJ2-7
abundance: -
v_gene: TRBV11-2
CDR3nt: TGTGCCAGCAGCTCCTCCAGGGGCTACGAGCAGTACTTC
CDR3aa: CASSSSRGYEQYF

d_gene: -
j_gene: TRBJ2-3
abundance: -
v_gene: TRBV7-2
CDR3nt: TGTGCCAGCTCGTCGGTACAAGCAGATACGCAGTATTTT
CDR3aa: CASSSVQADTQYF

d_gene: -
j_gene: TRBJ2-2
abundance: -
v_gene: TRBV18
CDR3nt: TGTGCCAGCTCACCACCGGGGAACACCGGGGAGCTGTTTTTT
CDR3aa: CASSPPGNTGELFF

d_gene: -
j_gene: TRBJ2-7
abundance: -
v_gene: TRBV5-1
CDR3nt: TGCGCCAGCAGCCCAGACGACCCGGGTTCTGAGCAGTACTTC
CDR3aa: CASSPDDPGSEQYF

d_gene: -
j_gene: TRBJ2-5
abundance: -
v_gene: TRBV9
CDR3nt: TGTGCCAGCAGCCACAACTTCCGGGAGCGGGAAGAGACCCAGTACTTC
CDR3aa: CASSHNFREREETQYF

d_gene: -
j_gene: TRBJ2-2
abundance: -
v_gene: TRBV9
CDR3nt: TGTGCCAGCAGCTCCCGACGGGGCGGCGGGGAGCTGTTTTTT
CDR3aa: CASSSRRGGGELFF

d_gene: -
j_gene: TRBJ1-2
abundance: -
v_gene: TRBV28
CDR3nt: TGTGCCTCCCTGAAGTATGGCTACACCTTC
CDR3aa: CASLKYGYTF

d_gene: -
j_gene: TRBJ1-2
abundance: -
v_gene: TRBV6-1
CDR3nt: TGTGCCAGCAGTGAAGGTGGTTTGGGCAGGGGTGGCTACACCTTC
CDR3aa: CASSEGGLGRGGYTF

d_gene: -
j_gene: TRBJ2-1
abundance: few
v_gene: TRBV5-6
CDR3nt: TGTGCCAGCAGCTTGTGGGCGGGGGCGCGCCGCGATGAGCAGTTCTTC
CDR3aa: CASSLWAGARRDEQFF

d_gene: TRBD2
j_gene: TRBJ2-3
abundance: few
v_gene: TRBV11-2
CDR3nt: TGTGCCAGCAGCTCAAGGAGGGCAGCGGGAGAAGATACGCAGTATTTT
CDR3aa: CASSSRRAAGEDTQYF

d_gene: -
j_gene: TRBJ2-1
abundance: -
v_gene: TRBV29-1
CDR3nt: TGCAGCGTTGAAAGCCGGACAGCTTACAATGAGCAGTTCTTC
CDR3aa: CSVESRTAYNEQFF

d_gene: -
j_gene: TRBJ1-3
abundance: few
v_gene: TRBV2
CDR3nt: TGTGCCAGCAGGGAAAATGGAAACACCATATATTTT
CDR3aa: CASRENGNTIYF

d_gene: -
j_gene: TRBJ1-1
abundance: -
v_gene: TRBV28
CDR3nt: TGTGCCAGCAGATCCAGGAACACTGAAGCTTTCTTT
CDR3aa: CASRSRNTEAFF